This T cell receptor beta chain was captured by sequencing in a study of shared clonotypes between healthy human individuals. This table comes from immunoSEQ multiplex PCR, and its TCRdb copy is limited to in-frame clones, with some not included. The sample includes about 2.3 million clones, 93% seen only once; the top ten take about 0.37%. Trimming cost V 6 bases and J 8 bases; bases outside gene matches: 10. From germline, CDR1 is LNHDA and CDR2 SQIVND (reference sequence). This CDR3 region has 14 residues. This chain uses TRBV19 with TRBJ2-3, with TRBD1 identical over 8 bases. Specimen: naive CD4+ T cells from PBMCs. Stated subset: CD45RA+ positively selected. The TCR originated in a man aged 18 to 30 in good health. Some clones in this sample may be carry-over from other donors' samples. The CDR3 here is CASRPTGARITQYF. The CDR3, as DNA: TGTGCCAGTAGACCGACAGGGGCTCGAATTACGCAGTATTTT.